A selection of T cell receptor beta chains follows, all from one sample in a study of breast tumors, draining lymph nodes, adjacent tissues. Using its own MiXCR run on the multiplex PCR reads, TCRdb lists one record per CDR3 protein. The sample holds 200,000 or so distinct CDR3 sequences, roughly 29% seen once. The sample was axillary lymph node tissue. These receptors all stem from a female donor with breast cancer. Some clones in this sample may be carry-over from other donors' samples. Both conserved end residues are part of each CDR3. The D gene is left open where the match is weak. Clone size is not always given. Where it is, it says once, few, many or a class for expanded clones.

TRBJ2-1,TRBD2,many,TRBV20-1,CSAGGASYNEQFF,TGCAGCGCGGGGGGGGCAAGCTACAATGAGCAGTTCTTC
TRBJ1-2,.,.,TRBV5-1,CAGFDGYGYTF,TGCGCCGGCTTCGATGGATATGGCTACACCTTC
TRBJ1-5,.,many,TRBV3-1,CASSQGSGNQPQHF,TGTGCCAGCAGCCAGGGGTCAGGCAATCAGCCCCAGCATTTT
TRBJ1-4,TRBD1,.,TRBV7-2,CGSRAGGTATNEKLFF,TGTGGCAGCCGAGCGGGAGGGACAGCAACTAATGAAAAACTGTTTTTT
TRBJ1-2,.,many,TRBV7-2,CASSSRSFGYTF,TGTGCCAGCAGCTCCCGAAGCTTTGGCTACACCTTC
TRBJ2-1,TRBD2,many,TRBV2,CASSDRTSRGEQFF,TGTGCCAGCAGTGACCGGACTAGCCGAGGGGAGCAGTTCTTC
TRBJ1-2,TRBD1,many,TRBV20-1,CSANTGTGLGYTF,TGCAGTGCAAATACCGGGACAGGGCTTGGCTACACCTTC
TRBJ2-2,TRBD1,many,TRBV12-3/TRBV12-4,CASSRRTGNTGELFF,TGTGCCAGCAGTCGCCGGACAGGGAACACCGGGGAGCTGTTTTTT
TRBJ1-3,.,many,TRBV20-1,CSALQARSGNTIYF,TGCAGTGCCCTACAGGCGCGCTCTGGAAACACCATATATTTT
TRBJ2-7,TRBD2,many,TRBV4-1,CASSQTSRDLLEQYF,TGCGCCAGCAGCCAGACTAGCAGAGACTTGCTCGAGCAGTACTTC
TRBJ1-2,.,many,TRBV12-3/TRBV12-4,CASSLNGYGYTF,TGTGCCAGCAGTTTAAACGGCTATGGCTACACCTTC
TRBJ1-2,.,.,TRBV6-9,CASSERETNYGYTF,TGTGCCAGCAGTGAACGGGAGACTAACTATGGCTACACCTTC
TRBJ2-2,TRBD1,many,TRBV28,CASSSPGGVGELFF,TGTGCCAGCAGTTCCCCAGGGGGCGTCGGGGAGCTGTTTTTT
TRBJ1-6,TRBD1,many,TRBV2,CASRSTGIGSPLHF,TGTGCCAGCAGGTCGACAGGGATTGGTTCACCCCTCCACTTT
TRBJ2-5,TRBD2,.,TRBV28,CASKTSGRGGTQYF,TGTGCCAGCAAAACTAGCGGGAGGGGGGGAACCCAGTACTTC
TRBJ1-4,.,few,TRBV18,CASSNVGQIATTNEKLFF,TGTGCCAGCTCCAACGTAGGGCAGATAGCCACAACTAATGAAAAACTGTTTTTT
TRBJ2-5,TRBD1,.,TRBV7-9,CASSSDRGGIQETQYF,TGTGCCAGCAGCTCCGACAGGGGTGGTATCCAAGAGACCCAGTACTTC
TRBJ1-6,.,.,TRBV2,CASPMGSAPLHF,TGTGCTAGCCCGATGGGCAGCGCACCCCTCCACTTT
TRBJ2-2,.,many,TRBV7-8,CASHRTANTGRELFF,TGTGCCAGCCACAGGACGGCTAACACCGGACGGGAGCTGTTTTTT
TRBJ1-2,TRBD1,once,TRBV6-6,CASSSGGIDTGGYTF,TGTGCCAGCAGCTCAGGGGGCATCGACACCGGGGGCTACACCTTC
TRBJ2-7,TRBD2,once,TRBV20-1,CSASWGGGMDEQYF,TGCAGTGCCAGTTGGGGCGGGGGGATGGACGAGCAGTACTTC